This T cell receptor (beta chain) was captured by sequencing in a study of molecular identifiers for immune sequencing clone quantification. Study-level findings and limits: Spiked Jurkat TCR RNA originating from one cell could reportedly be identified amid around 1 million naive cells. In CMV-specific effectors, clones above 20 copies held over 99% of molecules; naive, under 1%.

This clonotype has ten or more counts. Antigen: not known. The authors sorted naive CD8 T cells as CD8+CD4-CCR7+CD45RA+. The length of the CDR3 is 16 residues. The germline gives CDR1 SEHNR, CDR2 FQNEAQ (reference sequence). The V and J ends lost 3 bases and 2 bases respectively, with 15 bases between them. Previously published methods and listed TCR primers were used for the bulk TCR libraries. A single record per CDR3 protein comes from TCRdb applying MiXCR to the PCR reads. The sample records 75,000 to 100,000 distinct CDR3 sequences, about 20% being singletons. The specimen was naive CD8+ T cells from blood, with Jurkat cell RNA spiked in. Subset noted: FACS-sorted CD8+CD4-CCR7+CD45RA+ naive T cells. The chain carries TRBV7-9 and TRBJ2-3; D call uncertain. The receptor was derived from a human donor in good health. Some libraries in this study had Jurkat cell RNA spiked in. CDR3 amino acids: CASSFTGHRLTDTQYF. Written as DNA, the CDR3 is TGTGCCAGCAGCTTCACTGGGCACCGACTCACAGATACGCAGTATTTT.